These T cell receptor beta chains were read from a single sample in a study of PD-L1 blockade in urothelial cancer. Generated by immunoSEQ multiplex PCR, the TCRdb table keeps only in-frame clones and is missing some. The sample records around 40,000 clones, approximately 81% being singletons. The sequencing here drew on PBMCs, taken around atezolizumab (anti-PD-L1) treatment. All receptors come from a man between 65 and 80 years old with urothelial cancer. The CDR3 runs from the conserved cysteine through the conserved F or W. The D gene is left open where the match is weak. Some rows have no size entry. The others give once, few or many, or a class for an expanded clone.

TRBD2 | TRBJ2-7 | 15 | once | TRBV2 | CASCKTSGRVNEQYF | TGTGCCAGCTGCAAGACTAGCGGGAGAGTGAACGAGCAGTACTTC
TRBD2 | TRBJ2-7 | 14 | - | TRBV10-3 | CAISEFAGVGEQYF | TGTGCCATCAGTGAGTTTGCGGGAGTGGGCGAGCAGTACTTC
TRBD2 | TRBJ2-1 | 19 | - | TRBV4-2 | CASSQVSGTSGSLYNEQFF | TGTGCCAGCAGCCAAGTGTCGGGAACTAGCGGGAGCCTCTACAATGAGCAGTTCTTC
- | TRBJ2-1 | 18 | - | TRBV5-1 | CASSLGQDVTYSYNEQFF | TGCGCCAGCAGCTTGGGACAGGACGTTACTTACTCCTACAATGAGCAGTTCTTC
TRBD1 | TRBJ1-1 | 14 | - | TRBV6-1 | CASSQTGGEAEAFF | TGTGCCAGCAGTCAGACAGGGGGCGAGGCTGAAGCTTTCTTT
TRBD2 | TRBJ2-1 | 15 | - | TRBV5-6 | CASSPTLGGSYEQFF | TGTGCCAGCAGCCCGACCCTAGGCGGGAGCTATGAGCAGTTCTTC
- | TRBJ2-2 | 15 | - | TRBV7-8 | CASSHNRLVSGELFF | TGTGCCAGCAGCCACAACCGACTAGTTTCCGGGGAGCTGTTTTTT
- | TRBJ2-3 | 13 | once | TRBV27 | CASSPLSTDTQYF | TGTGCCAGCAGTCCACTCAGCACAGATACGCAGTATTTT
- | TRBJ1-2 | 15 | - | TRBV30 | CAWSPGQPVNYGYTF | TGTGCCTGGAGTCCAGGACAGCCAGTAAACTATGGCTACACCTTC
TRBD1 | TRBJ1-5 | 13 | - | TRBV2 | CASRNRGQQPQHF | TGTGCCAGCAGAAACAGGGGGCAGCAGCCCCAGCATTTT
- | TRBJ1-2 | 16 | - | TRBV30 | CAWSDNRGHWSGGYTF | TGTGCCTGGAGTGATAACCGGGGACACTGGTCGGGGGGCTACACCTTC
- | TRBJ1-2 | 17 | few | TRBV4-2 | CASSLLWPREGAYGYTF | TGTGCCAGCAGCCTTCTATGGCCTCGGGAAGGTGCCTATGGCTACACCTTC
TRBD1 | TRBJ2-3 | 16 | - | TRBV5-8 | CASSLGSGTGTDTQYF | TGTGCCAGCAGCTTGGGATCCGGGACAGGGACAGATACGCAGTATTTT
TRBD2 | TRBJ2-5 | 16 | - | TRBV10-1 | CASSPGLAGNQETQYF | TGCGCCAGCAGCCCGGGACTAGCGGGGAACCAAGAGACCCAGTACTTC
TRBD2 | TRBJ2-1 | 17 | few | TRBV9 | CASSVAGREASYNEQFF | TGTGCCAGCAGCGTAGCTGGGCGGGAGGCCTCCTACAATGAGCAGTTCTTC
TRBD1 | TRBJ2-6 | 16 | once | TRBV7-8 | CASSAKGGSGANVLTF | TGTGCCAGCAGCGCTAAAGGGGGCAGTGGGGCCAACGTCCTGACTTTC
- | TRBJ2-5 | 12 | - | TRBV18 | CASGDYQETQYF | TGTGCCAGCGGGGACTACCAAGAGACCCAGTACTTC
- | TRBJ2-6 | 17 | - | TRBV27 | CASSPYPRQTGANVLTF | TGTGCCAGCAGTCCTTACCCCCGACAGACTGGGGCCAACGTCCTGACTTTC
TRBD2 | TRBJ2-5 | 14 | - | TRBV28 | CASSGSSGGWAQYF | TGTGCCAGCAGTGGGTCTAGCGGTGGCTGGGCCCAGTACTTC
- | TRBJ1-1 | 16 | - | TRBV9 | CASSGPRGGGVTEAFF | TGTGCCAGCAGCGGGCCCCGGGGGGGTGGGGTGACTGAAGCTTTCTTT
- | TRBJ2-3 | 16 | once | TRBV5-4 | CASLSYRGGRTDTQYF | TGTGCCAGCCTCTCGTATAGGGGAGGACGCACAGATACGCAGTATTTT
TRBD1 | TRBJ2-7 | 14 | - | TRBV7-6 | CASSTGQAAYEQYF | TGTGCCAGCAGCACCGGACAGGCTGCCTACGAGCAGTACTTC